This T cell receptor (beta chain) originates from a study of T cell clonotyping in hematopoietic cell transplantation. The assay was immunoSEQ multiplex PCR, and TCRdb's table has in-frame clones only and misses some. The sample carries fewer than 50,000 clones, around 95% recorded once. General study findings and limits: No sorting was done, leaving CD4 and CD8 contributions mixed. Pathologically expanded recipient clonotypes increased progressively from day 30 to day 180 as diversity fell. Graft donor and pretransplant recipient Inverse Simpson Index values predicted broader posttransplant TCR diversity.

Concerning this clone: Its antigen is still unknown.

The sequence derives from a woman in her 50s in good health. Some clones in this sample may be carry-over from other donors' samples. The sample comprised peripheral blood mononuclear cells.

The CDR3 nucleotides are TGCGCCAGCAGAGTCACAGGGGGCGAAAGTCAGCCCCAGCATTTT. Its translation is CASRVTGGESQPQHF. The genes are TRBV10-2 and TRBJ1-5; TRBD1 matches at 9 bases. Germline-derived CDR1 and CDR2 are WSHSY and SAAADI. This CDR3 region has 15 residues. Trimming cost V 6 bases and J 6 bases; bases outside gene matches: 9.